This TCR beta chain was identified in a study of T cells after yellow fever vaccination. General study results and limits: Few clonotypes appeared in both CD4 and CD8 compartments. Post-booster repertoires again held most primary-vaccination clones (roughly 96% CD4, roughly 88% CD8). Abundant bulk-population clonotypes could contaminate the FACS-sorted repertoires.

Germline CDR1 SNHLY, CDR2 FYNNEI. Trimming removed 0 bases from V and 4 bases from J; junction bases left unmatched: 6. This CDR3 is 17 amino acids long. It was through 5'RACE template switching that TCR cDNA was made, with a universal primer site and UMIs added. TCRdb reprocessed the 5' RACE reads with MiXCR, giving one entry per CDR3 protein. The sample carries a few hundred thousand distinct CDR3 sequences, about 6.9% recorded once. To note about this clonotype: Its antigen is still unknown.

This receptor was taken from a man younger than 30 who received the YFV17D yellow fever vaccine. The V gene is TRBV2, the J gene TRBJ2-5; 12 positions match TRBD2. Material: PBMCs, obtained around 45 days after the first yellow fever vaccination. The CDR3 region is CASSEASSGGVRETQYF. CDR3 in DNA: TGTGCCAGCAGTGAAGCTTCTAGCGGGGGGGTCCGAGAGACCCAGTACTTC.